The rows below give T cell receptor beta chains drawn from one sample of a study of shared clonotypes between healthy human individuals. Profiled with immunoSEQ multiplex PCR; TCRdb holds only in-frame clones, not every one. The sample shows about 460,000 clones, 75% to 80% of them seen only once. The sequenced sample was PBMCs. Receptors were obtained from a middle-aged woman in good health. Some clones in this sample may be carry-over from other donors' samples. CDR3s include the opening cysteine and the closing phenylalanine or tryptophan. The order of the fields is J gene, V gene, D gene, clone size, CDR3 DNA, CDR3 protein. D genes are given only for firm matches. Size is omitted from some rows. Given values are once, few, many or a class for expanded clones.

J: TRBJ2-5
V: TRBV29-1
D: .
size: .
DNA: TGCAGCGTTGAAGCAGGGTCCCGGGAGACCCAGTACTTC
CDR3: CSVEAGSRETQYF

J: TRBJ1-1
V: TRBV6-6
D: .
size: .
DNA: TGTGCCAGCACCGTGGGGGAGAACACTGAAGCTTTCTTT
CDR3: CASTVGENTEAFF

J: TRBJ2-7
V: TRBV7-9
D: TRBD2
size: .
DNA: TGTGCCAGCAGCGACTATCACCGGGGGGACGAGCAGTACTTC
CDR3: CASSDYHRGDEQYF

J: TRBJ2-1
V: TRBV5-4
D: .
size: .
DNA: TGTGCCAGCAGCTTGGAGACATTGGATGAGCAGTTCTTC
CDR3: CASSLETLDEQFF

J: TRBJ1-2
V: TRBV5-4
D: .
size: .
DNA: TGTGCCAGCTCCGAGGTGGGAGGGCAGAAGGATGGCTACACCTTC
CDR3: CASSEVGGQKDGYTF

J: TRBJ1-4
V: TRBV9
D: .
size: many
DNA: TGTGCCAGCAGCGGTCAGGGGAGCGAAAAACTGTTTTTT
CDR3: CASSGQGSEKLFF

J: TRBJ1-5
V: TRBV6-6
D: .
size: .
DNA: TGTGCCAGCGGCTTAGGCCTGGGTCAGCCCCAGCATTTT
CDR3: CASGLGLGQPQHF

J: TRBJ1-1
V: TRBV9
D: .
size: few
DNA: TGTGCCAGCAGTTCCTCGTTAGGGTGGGGCACTGAAGCTTTCTTT
CDR3: CASSSSLGWGTEAFF

J: TRBJ2-7
V: TRBV7-9
D: TRBD1
size: .
DNA: TGTGCCAGCAGCCCAGGGACAGCCGCCGCCTACGAGCAGTACTTC
CDR3: CASSPGTAAAYEQYF

J: TRBJ2-1
V: TRBV28
D: .
size: .
DNA: TGTGCCAGCCTACAGGGAGGTGGGTACAATGAGCAGTTCTTC
CDR3: CASLQGGGYNEQFF

J: TRBJ2-7
V: TRBV19
D: .
size: once
DNA: TGTGCCAGTAGCCCTACGGGGCTAACCAACTCCTACGAGCAGTACTTC
CDR3: CASSPTGLTNSYEQYF

J: TRBJ1-5
V: TRBV27
D: .
size: .
DNA: TGTGCCAGCACCCTCCTGCTCCTCCCAGGGCCCAATCAGCCCCAGCATTTT
CDR3: CASTLLLLPGPNQPQHF

J: TRBJ2-7
V: TRBV15
D: .
size: .
DNA: TGTGCCACCAGCAGAGAGGGCGCCGGCGTATACGAGCAGTACTTC
CDR3: CATSREGAGVYEQYF

J: TRBJ1-3
V: TRBV28
D: TRBD1
size: many
DNA: TGTGCCAGCAGCGGGACAGGTTACTCTGGAAACACCATATATTTT
CDR3: CASSGTGYSGNTIYF

J: TRBJ2-1
V: TRBV5-6
D: .
size: .
DNA: TGTGCCAGCAGCTTGGAACGAAACAATGAGCAGTTCTTC
CDR3: CASSLERNNEQFF

J: TRBJ2-5
V: TRBV11-3
D: .
size: .
DNA: TGTGCCAGCAGCTTAGGACCGGCACAGCAAGAGACCCAGTACTTC
CDR3: CASSLGPAQQETQYF

J: TRBJ1-4
V: TRBV30
D: .
size: .
DNA: TGTGCCTGGAGGGGGAATGAAAAACTGTTTTTT
CDR3: CAWRGNEKLFF

J: TRBJ1-5
V: TRBV29-1
D: .
size: .
DNA: TGCAGCGTTGAATACGGGGGAAGGGGACAGCCCCAGCATTTT
CDR3: CSVEYGGRGQPQHF

J: TRBJ1-1
V: TRBV12-5
D: .
size: .
DNA: TGTGCTAGTGGTTTTGGCAGCCAGAACACTGAAGCTTTCTTT
CDR3: CASGFGSQNTEAFF

J: TRBJ1-1
V: TRBV4-2
D: .
size: few
DNA: TGTGCCAGCAGCCCAGGCCCGGGAGTGAACACTGAAGCTTTCTTT
CDR3: CASSPGPGVNTEAFF

J: TRBJ2-5
V: TRBV5-1
D: .
size: .
DNA: TGCGCCAGCAGCTTGGAGGGCGCCCAAGAGACCCAGTACTTC
CDR3: CASSLEGAQETQYF

J: TRBJ2-5
V: TRBV6-6
D: .
size: .
DNA: TGTGCCAGCAGTTACCCAGGAGAAGGGGAGACCCAGTACTTC
CDR3: CASSYPGEGETQYF

J: TRBJ1-1
V: TRBV11-3
D: .
size: .
DNA: TGTGCCAGCAGGGCTGCCACGGACACTGAAGCTTTCTTT
CDR3: CASRAATDTEAFF

J: TRBJ2-3
V: TRBV7-3
D: .
size: once
DNA: TGTGCCAGCAGCTTACGCGGGGCGGGGCTGGGAGATACGCAGTATTTT
CDR3: CASSLRGAGLGDTQYF

J: TRBJ1-6
V: TRBV2
D: .
size: many
DNA: TGTGCCAGCAGTGTTGAGGCTTGGAATTCACCCCTCCACTTT
CDR3: CASSVEAWNSPLHF

J: TRBJ1-4
V: TRBV4-1
D: .
size: .
DNA: TGCGCCAGCAGCCAAAGGGGTGGGGAAAAACTGTTTTTT
CDR3: CASSQRGGEKLFF

J: TRBJ2-3
V: TRBV5-4
D: TRBD2
size: .
DNA: TGTGCCAGCAGCGCACGGCTAGCGGGAGGGCTCACAGATACGCAGTATTTT
CDR3: CASSARLAGGLTDTQYF

J: TRBJ2-2
V: TRBV9
D: .
size: .
DNA: TGTGCCAGCAGCGTAGTACAGGGTGGCACCGGGGAGCTGTTTTTT
CDR3: CASSVVQGGTGELFF

J: TRBJ1-3
V: TRBV5-4
D: .
size: .
DNA: TGTGCCAGCAGCTCCCCCCCCGACTCTGGAAACACCATATATTTT
CDR3: CASSSPPDSGNTIYF

J: TRBJ2-3
V: TRBV15
D: .
size: .
DNA: TGTGCCACCAGCTCTTTCAATACGCAGTATTTT
CDR3: CATSSFNTQYF

J: TRBJ2-5
V: TRBV25-1
D: TRBD2
size: .
DNA: TGTGCCAGCAGCTGGGGACTAGCGGGAGTCGGAGAGACCCAGTACTTC
CDR3: CASSWGLAGVGETQYF

J: TRBJ2-5
V: TRBV25-1
D: .
size: few
DNA: TGTGCCAGCAGTGAATACAGGGCCGGGGAGACCCAGTACTTC
CDR3: CASSEYRAGETQYF